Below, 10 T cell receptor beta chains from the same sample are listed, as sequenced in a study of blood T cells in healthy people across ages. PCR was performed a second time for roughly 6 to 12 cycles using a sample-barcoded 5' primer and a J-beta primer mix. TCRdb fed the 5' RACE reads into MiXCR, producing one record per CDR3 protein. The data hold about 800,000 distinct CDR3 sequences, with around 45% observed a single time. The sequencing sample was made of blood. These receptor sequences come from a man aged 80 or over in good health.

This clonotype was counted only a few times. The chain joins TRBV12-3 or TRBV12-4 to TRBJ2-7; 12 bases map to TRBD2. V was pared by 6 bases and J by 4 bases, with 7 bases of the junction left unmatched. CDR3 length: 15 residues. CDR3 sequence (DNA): TGTGCCAGCAGCCATCCGACTAGCGGGAGTTACGAGCAGTACTTC. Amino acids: CASSHPTSGSYEQYF.

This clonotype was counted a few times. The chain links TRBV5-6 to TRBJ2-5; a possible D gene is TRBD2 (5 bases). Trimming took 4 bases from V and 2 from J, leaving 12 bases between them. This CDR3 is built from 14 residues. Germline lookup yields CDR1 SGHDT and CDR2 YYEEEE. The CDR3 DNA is TGTGCCAGCAGCGGCCTTAGCGAACAAGAGACCCAGTACTTC. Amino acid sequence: CASSGLSEQETQYF.

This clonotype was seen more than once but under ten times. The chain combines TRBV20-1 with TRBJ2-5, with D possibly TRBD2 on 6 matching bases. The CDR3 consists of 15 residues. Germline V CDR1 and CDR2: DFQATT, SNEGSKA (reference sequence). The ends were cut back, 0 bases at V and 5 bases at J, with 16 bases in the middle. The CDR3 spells CSARDSTGASETQYF. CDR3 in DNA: TGCAGTGCTAGAGATAGCACGGGAGCATCGGAGACCCAGTACTTC.

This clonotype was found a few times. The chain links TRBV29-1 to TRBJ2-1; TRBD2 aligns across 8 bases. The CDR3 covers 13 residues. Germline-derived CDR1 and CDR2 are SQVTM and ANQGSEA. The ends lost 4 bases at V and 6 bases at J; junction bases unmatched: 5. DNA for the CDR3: TGCAGCGTTGCGGGAGGGCCCCTCAATGAGCAGTTCTTC. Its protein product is CSVAGGPLNEQFF.

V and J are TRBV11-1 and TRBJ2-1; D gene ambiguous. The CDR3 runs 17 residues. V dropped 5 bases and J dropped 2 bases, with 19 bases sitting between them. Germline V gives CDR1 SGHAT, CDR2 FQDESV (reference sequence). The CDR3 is CASSIIPEVSPYNEQFF. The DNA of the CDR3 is TGTGCCAGCAGCATAATACCCGAGGTTAGCCCCTACAATGAGCAGTTCTTC.

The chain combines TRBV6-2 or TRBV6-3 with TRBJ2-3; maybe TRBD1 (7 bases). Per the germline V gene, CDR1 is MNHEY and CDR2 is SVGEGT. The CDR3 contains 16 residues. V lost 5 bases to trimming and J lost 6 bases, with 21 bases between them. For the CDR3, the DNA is TGTGCCAGCAGTAGACCGGCAGGGGGGAGCAACGATACGCAGTATTTT. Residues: CASSRPAGGSNDTQYF.

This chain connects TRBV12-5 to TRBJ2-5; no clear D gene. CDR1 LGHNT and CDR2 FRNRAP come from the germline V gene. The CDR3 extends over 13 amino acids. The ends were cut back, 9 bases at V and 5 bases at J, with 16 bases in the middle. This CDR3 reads CASNYEVGETQYF. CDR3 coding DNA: TGTGCTAGCAACTACGAAGTGGGGGAGACCCAGTACTTC. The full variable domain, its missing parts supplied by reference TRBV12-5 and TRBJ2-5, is DARVTQTPRHKVTEMGQEVTMRCQPILGHNTVFWYRQTMMQGLELLAYFRNRAPLDDSGMPKDRFSAEMPDATLATLKIQPSEPRDSAVYFCASNYEVGETQYFGPGTRLLVL.

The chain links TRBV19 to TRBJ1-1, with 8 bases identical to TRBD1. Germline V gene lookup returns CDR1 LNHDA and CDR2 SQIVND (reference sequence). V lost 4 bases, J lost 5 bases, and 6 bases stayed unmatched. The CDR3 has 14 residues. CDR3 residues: CASSNGQGGTEAFF. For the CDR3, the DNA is TGTGCCAGTAGTAACGGACAGGGAGGGACTGAAGCTTTCTTT.

The chain's CDR3 is CASSLIRDRLLAKNIQYF. The CDR3, as DNA: TGTGCCAGCAGCTTAATCCGGGACAGGTTACTAGCCAAAAACATTCAGTACTTC. This sequence joins TRBV7-2 and TRBJ2-4; 8 bases agree with TRBD1. CDR1 SGHTA and CDR2 FQGNSA come from the germline V gene. There are 18 residues in the CDR3. V dropped 2 bases and J dropped 0; count of bases not matched to a gene: 9.

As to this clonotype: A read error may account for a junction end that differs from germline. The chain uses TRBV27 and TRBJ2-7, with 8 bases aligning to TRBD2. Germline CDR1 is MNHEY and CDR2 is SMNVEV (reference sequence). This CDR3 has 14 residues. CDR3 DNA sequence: TGTACCAGCAGTTTCGGGACTAGAGACTACGAGCAGTACTTC. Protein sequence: CTSSFGTRDYEQYF.